This T cell receptor (beta chain) was observed in a study of T-cell memory formation after mild COVID-19. Study-wide background: Largely donor-specific TCR clusters were found. Overall study findings and caveats: Cross-reactive memory apparently joined, as some responding clones appeared in pre-infection memory. SARS-CoV-2 specificity of second-wave clones peaking day 37 was unconfirmed. Mainly CM and EM harbored the contracting CD4+ clones; mainly EMRA harbored the CD8+ ones.

Per germline, CDR1 MNHEY and CDR2 SVGAGI. V was clipped by 6 bases and J by 3 bases; unmatched bases: 4. The CDR3 consists of 13 residues. TCRdb redid the calling of the 5' RACE reads with MiXCR, one entry per CDR3 protein. The profile covers around 300,000 distinct CDR3 sequences, with around 15% appearing a single time and 20% to 25% taken by the ten largest. This clonotype came up a few times. Its antigen is unidentified. The sequence was collected from a man in his late teens or twenties who had mild COVID-19 (a few samples of this study predate the infection). Cell type and time point are not known. Sequenced: PBMCs or a T cell subset sorted from them (not recorded which). The chain uses TRBV6-5 and TRBJ2-5; 7 nucleotides line up with TRBD2. The CDR3 DNA sequence: TGTGCCAGCAGACACAGCGGGGAAGAGACCCAGTACTTC. Translation: CASRHSGEETQYF.